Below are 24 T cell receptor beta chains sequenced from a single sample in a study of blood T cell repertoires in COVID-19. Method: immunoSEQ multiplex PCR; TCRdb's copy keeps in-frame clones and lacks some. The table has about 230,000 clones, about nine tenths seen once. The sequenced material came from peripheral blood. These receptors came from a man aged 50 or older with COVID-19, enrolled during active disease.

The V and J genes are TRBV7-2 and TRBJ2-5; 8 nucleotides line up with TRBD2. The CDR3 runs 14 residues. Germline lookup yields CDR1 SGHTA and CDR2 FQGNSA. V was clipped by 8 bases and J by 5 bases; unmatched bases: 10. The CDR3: CASSNSGVRETQYF. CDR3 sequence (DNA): TGTGCCAGCTCCAATAGCGGGGTCCGGGAGACCCAGTACTTC. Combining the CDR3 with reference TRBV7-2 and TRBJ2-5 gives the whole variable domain GAGVSQSPSNKVTEKGKDVELRCDPISGHTALYWYRQSLGQGLEFLIYFQGNSAPDKSGLPSDRFSAERTGGSVSTLTIQRTQQEDSAVYLCASSNSGVRETQYFGPGTRLLVL.

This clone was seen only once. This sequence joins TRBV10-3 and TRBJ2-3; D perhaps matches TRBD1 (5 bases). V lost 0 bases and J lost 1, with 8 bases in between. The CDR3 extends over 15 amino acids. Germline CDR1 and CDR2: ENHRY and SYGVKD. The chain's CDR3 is CAISESGVRTDTQYF. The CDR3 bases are TGTGCCATCAGTGAGTCAGGGGTACGCACAGATACGCAGTATTTT.

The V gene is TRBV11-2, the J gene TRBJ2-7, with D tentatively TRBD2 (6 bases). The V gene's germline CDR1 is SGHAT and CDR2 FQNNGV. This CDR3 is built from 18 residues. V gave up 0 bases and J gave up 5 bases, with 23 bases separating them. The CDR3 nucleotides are TGTGCCAGCAGCTTAGATGGGGCGGGAAGCTACGTTGGCCACGAGCAGTACTTC. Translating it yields CASSLDGAGSYVGHEQYF.

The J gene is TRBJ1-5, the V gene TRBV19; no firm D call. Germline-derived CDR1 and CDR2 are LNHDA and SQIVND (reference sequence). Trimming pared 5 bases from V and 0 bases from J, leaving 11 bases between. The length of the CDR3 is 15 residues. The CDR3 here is CASSPGILSNQPQHF. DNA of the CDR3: TGTGCCAGTAGTCCCGGGATCCTTAGCAATCAGCCCCAGCATTTT.

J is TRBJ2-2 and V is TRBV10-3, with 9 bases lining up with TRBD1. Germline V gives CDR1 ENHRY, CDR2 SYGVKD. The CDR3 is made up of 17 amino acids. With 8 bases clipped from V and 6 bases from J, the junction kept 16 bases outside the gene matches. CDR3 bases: TGTGCCATCTTTTCCCCGACCGGGGACAGGGATCCCGGGGAGCTGTTTTTT. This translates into CAIFSPTGDRDPGELFF.

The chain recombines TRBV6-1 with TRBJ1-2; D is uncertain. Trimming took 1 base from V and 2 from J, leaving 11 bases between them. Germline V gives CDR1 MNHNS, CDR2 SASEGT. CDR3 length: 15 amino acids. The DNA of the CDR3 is TGTGCCAGCAGTGAAGGTACAGAGGGAAACTATGGCTACACCTTC. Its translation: CASSEGTEGNYGYTF.

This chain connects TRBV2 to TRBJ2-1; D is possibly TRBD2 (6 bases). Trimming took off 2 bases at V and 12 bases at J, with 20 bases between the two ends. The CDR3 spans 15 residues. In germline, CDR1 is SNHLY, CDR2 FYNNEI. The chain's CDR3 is CASSERGLTTRGQFF. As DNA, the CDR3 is TGTGCCAGCAGTGAAAGAGGACTAACCACCCGGGGGCAGTTCTTC. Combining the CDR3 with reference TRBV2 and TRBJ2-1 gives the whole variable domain EPEVTQTPSHQVTQMGQEVILRCVPISNHLYFYWYRQILGQKVEFLVSFYNNEISEKSEIFDDQFSVERPDGSNFTLKIRSTKLEDSAMYFCASSERGLTTRGQFFGPGTRLTVL.

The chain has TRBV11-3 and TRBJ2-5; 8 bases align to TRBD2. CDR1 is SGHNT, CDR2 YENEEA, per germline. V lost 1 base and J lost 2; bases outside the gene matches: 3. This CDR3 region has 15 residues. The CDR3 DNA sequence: TGTGCCAGCAGCTTAGGGTCTAGCGGGCAAGAGACCCAGTACTTC. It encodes CASSLGSSGQETQYF.

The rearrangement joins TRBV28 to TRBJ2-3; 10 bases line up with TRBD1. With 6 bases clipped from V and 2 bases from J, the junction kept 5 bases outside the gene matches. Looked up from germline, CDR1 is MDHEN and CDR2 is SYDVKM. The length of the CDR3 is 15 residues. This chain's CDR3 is CASRPGQGPTDTQYF. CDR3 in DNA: TGTGCCAGCAGACCGGGACAGGGGCCCACAGATACGCAGTATTTT.

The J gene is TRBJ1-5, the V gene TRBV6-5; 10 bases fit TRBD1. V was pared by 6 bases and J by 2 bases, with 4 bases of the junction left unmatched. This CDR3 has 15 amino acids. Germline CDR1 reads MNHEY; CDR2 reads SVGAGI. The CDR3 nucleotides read TGTGCCAGCAGACCCGGGACAGGGGGCAATCAGCCCCAGCATTTT. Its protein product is CASRPGTGGNQPQHF.

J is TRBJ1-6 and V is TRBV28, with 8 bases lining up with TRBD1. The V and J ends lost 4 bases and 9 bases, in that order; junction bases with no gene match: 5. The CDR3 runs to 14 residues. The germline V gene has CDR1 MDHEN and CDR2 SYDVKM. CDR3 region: CASSWDRNISPLHF. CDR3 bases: TGTGCCAGCAGTTGGGACAGGAATATTTCACCCCTCCACTTT.

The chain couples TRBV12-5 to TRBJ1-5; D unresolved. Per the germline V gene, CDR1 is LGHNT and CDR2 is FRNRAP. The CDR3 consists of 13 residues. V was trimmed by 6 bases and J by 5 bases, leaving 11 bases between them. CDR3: CASGKDGDQPQHF. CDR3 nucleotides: TGTGCTAGTGGGAAAGACGGGGATCAGCCCCAGCATTTT. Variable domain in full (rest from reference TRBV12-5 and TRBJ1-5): DARVTQTPRHKVTEMGQEVTMRCQPILGHNTVFWYRQTMMQGLELLAYFRNRAPLDDSGMPKDRFSAEMPDATLATLKIQPSEPRDSAVYFCASGKDGDQPQHFGDGTRLSIL.

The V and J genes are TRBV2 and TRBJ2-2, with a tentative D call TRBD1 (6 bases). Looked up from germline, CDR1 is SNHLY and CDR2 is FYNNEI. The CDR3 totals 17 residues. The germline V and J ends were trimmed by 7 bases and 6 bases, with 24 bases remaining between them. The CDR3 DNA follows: TGTGCCAGCACTCTCGGGTGGACAGTAAGACTCCCCGGGGAGCTGTTTTTT. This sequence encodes CASTLGWTVRLPGELFF. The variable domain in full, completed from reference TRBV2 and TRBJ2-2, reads EPEVTQTPSHQVTQMGQEVILRCVPISNHLYFYWYRQILGQKVEFLVSFYNNEISEKSEIFDDQFSVERPDGSNFTLKIRSTKLEDSAMYFCASTLGWTVRLPGELFFGEGSRLTVL.

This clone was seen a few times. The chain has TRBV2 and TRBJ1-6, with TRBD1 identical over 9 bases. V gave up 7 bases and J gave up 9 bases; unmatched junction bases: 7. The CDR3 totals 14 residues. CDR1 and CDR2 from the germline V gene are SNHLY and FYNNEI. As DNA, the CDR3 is TGTGCCAGCATTCCGGGGACAGGGATTTCACCCCTCCACTTT. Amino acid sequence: CASIPGTGISPLHF.

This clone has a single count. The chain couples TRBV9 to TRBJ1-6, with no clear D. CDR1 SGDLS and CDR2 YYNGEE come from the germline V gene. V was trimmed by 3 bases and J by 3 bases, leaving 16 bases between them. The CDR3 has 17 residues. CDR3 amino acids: CASSDPTGILYNSPLHF. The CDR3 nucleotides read TGTGCCAGCAGCGACCCGACCGGGATCCTCTATAATTCACCCCTCCACTTT.

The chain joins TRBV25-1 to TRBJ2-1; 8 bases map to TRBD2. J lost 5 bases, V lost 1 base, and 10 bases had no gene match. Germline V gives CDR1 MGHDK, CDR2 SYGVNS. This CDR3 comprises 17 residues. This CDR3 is CASSELFGGGGNNEQFF. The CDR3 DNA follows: TGTGCCAGCAGTGAATTGTTCGGGGGGGGAGGGAACAATGAGCAGTTCTTC.

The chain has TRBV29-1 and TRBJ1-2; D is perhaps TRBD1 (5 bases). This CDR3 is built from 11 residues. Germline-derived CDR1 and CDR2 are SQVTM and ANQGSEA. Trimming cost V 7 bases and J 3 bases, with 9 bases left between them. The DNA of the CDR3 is TGCAGCGCTGTGACAGACTATGGCTACACCTTC. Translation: CSAVTDYGYTF.

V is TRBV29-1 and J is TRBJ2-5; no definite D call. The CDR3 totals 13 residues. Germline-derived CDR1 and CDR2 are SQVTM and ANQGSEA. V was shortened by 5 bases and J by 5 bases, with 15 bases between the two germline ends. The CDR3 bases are TGCAGCGTTCGCCCGAACGGGTGGGAGACCCAGTACTTC. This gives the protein CSVRPNGWETQYF.

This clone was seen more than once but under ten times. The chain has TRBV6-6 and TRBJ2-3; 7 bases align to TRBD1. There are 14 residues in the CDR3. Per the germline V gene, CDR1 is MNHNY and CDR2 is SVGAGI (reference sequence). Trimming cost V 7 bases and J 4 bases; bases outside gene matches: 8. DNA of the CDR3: TGTGCCAGCACCCCCCGACAGGGTTCAGATACGCAGTATTTT. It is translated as CASTPRQGSDTQYF.

The DNA of the CDR3 is TGTGCCAGCAGCCCCAATAAGACACCTCCCGATGAGCAGTTCTTC. Translation: CASSPNKTPPDEQFF. The chain has TRBV7-3 and TRBJ2-1, with D hard to call. Germline V gene data show CDR1 as SGHTA and CDR2 as FQGTGA. The CDR3 has 15 residues. The V end lost 5 bases, the J end lost 8 bases, and 19 bases lay between the germline ends.

CDR3 amino acids: CASSGRASGTSTTDTQYF. The CDR3 bases are TGTGCCAGCAGCGGAAGAGCCTCCGGGACTAGCACCACAGATACGCAGTATTTT. The genes are TRBV7-9 and TRBJ2-3; 9 nucleotides line up with TRBD2. Germline V gene data show CDR1 as SEHNR and CDR2 as FQNEAQ (reference sequence). Germline trimming cut 5 bases from V and 2 bases from J; bases unmatched to any gene: 14. The CDR3 has 18 residues.

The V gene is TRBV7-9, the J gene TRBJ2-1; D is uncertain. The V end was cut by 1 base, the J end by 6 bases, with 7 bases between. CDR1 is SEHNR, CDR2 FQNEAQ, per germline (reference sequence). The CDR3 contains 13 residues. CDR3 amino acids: CASSLGAINEQFF. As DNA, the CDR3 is TGTGCCAGCAGCTTAGGTGCTATCAATGAGCAGTTCTTC. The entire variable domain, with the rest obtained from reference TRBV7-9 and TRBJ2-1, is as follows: DTGVSQNPRHKITKRGQNVTFRCDPISEHNRLYWYRQTLGQGPEFLTYFQNEAQLEKSRLLSDRFSAERPKGSFSTLEIQRTEQGDSAMYLCASSLGAINEQFFGPGTRLTVL.

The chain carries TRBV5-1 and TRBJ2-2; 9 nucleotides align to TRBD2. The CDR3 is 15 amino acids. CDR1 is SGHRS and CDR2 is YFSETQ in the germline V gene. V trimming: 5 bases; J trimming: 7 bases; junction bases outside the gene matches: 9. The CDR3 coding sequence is TGCGCCAGCAGTTTGCGGGAGGGCTCAGGCGGGGAGCTGTTTTTT. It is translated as CASSLREGSGGELFF.

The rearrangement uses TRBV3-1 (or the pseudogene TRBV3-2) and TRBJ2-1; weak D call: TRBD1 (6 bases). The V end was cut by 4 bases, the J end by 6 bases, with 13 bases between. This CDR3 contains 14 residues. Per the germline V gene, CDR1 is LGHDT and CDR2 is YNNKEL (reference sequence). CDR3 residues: CASSLNRAFNEQFF. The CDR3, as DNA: TGTGCCAGCAGCCTTAACAGGGCTTTCAATGAGCAGTTCTTC.